The rows below give T cell receptor beta chains drawn from one sample of a study of T-cell reconstitution after alpha-beta-depleted transplantation in children. A single record per CDR3 protein comes from TCRdb applying MiXCR to the PCR reads. Here the sample spans more than 150,000 distinct CDR3 sequences, about 6.4% being singletons. The specimen was PBMCs from the stem cell graft donor, collected from the stem cell graft. The receptors derive from a human donor who donated a stem cell graft to a child with Wiskott-Aldrich syndrome. Each CDR3 is given with its conserved first and last residue. The D gene is left open where the match is weak. Part of the rows lack a size; the others show once, few, many or a class for expanded clones.

. | TRBJ2-3 | TRBD1 | TRBV19 | TGTGCCAGTGGGTCGTGGACAGGCAAAGGCAGGGATACGCAGTATTTT | CASGSWTGKGRDTQYF
. | TRBJ2-2 | . | TRBV5-1 | TGCGCCAGCAGCTTGTCGGACAGTTCGGGACCCGGGGAGCTGTTTTTT | CASSLSDSSGPGELFF
. | TRBJ2-3 | . | TRBV11-2 | TGTGCCAGCAGCTTATATTCGGGAGTCCATTCAGATACGCAGTATTTT | CASSLYSGVHSDTQYF
many | TRBJ2-1 | . | TRBV3-1 | TGTGCCAGCAGCCCCGACATGGTGACAGAAGTCAATGAGCAGTTCTTC | CASSPDMVTEVNEQFF
many | TRBJ1-2 | TRBD1 | TRBV20-1 | TGCAGTGCTAGGGGCGTGACAGGGTCGGGCTACACCTTC | CSARGVTGSGYTF
many | TRBJ1-1 | . | TRBV5-1 | TGCGCCAGCAGCTTGGACGGATTGAACACTGAAGCTTTCTTT | CASSLDGLNTEAFF
. | TRBJ2-2 | . | TRBV12-3/TRBV12-4 | TGTGCCAGCAGCAGGGGAGACACGAACACCGGGGAGCTGTTTTTT | CASSRGDTNTGELFF
many | TRBJ1-1 | . | TRBV20-1 | TGCAGTGCTAGAGGGGACGGAGGACACACTGAAGCTTTCTTT | CSARGDGGHTEAFF
many | TRBJ2-7 | TRBD2 | TRBV7-2 | TGTGCCAGCAGCTTAGTAGGCGGGGGGGCGTTCTACGAGCAGTACTTC | CASSLVGGGAFYEQYF
many | TRBJ2-5 | TRBD1 | TRBV12-3/TRBV12-4 | TGTGCCAGCAGCAACCGGCGGACAGGGGGGACCCAGTACTTC | CASSNRRTGGTQYF
many | TRBJ1-5 | TRBD1 | TRBV15 | TGTGCCACCAGCAGAGAACGAGGTGATGACAGGGGCCAGCCCCAGCATTTT | CATSRERGDDRGQPQHF
many | TRBJ2-1 | TRBD2 | TRBV4-2 | TGTGCCAGCAGCCAAGTGACTAGCGGGGGGGCTAGTGAGCAGTTCTTC | CASSQVTSGGASEQFF
many | TRBJ2-5 | . | TRBV4-3 | TGCGCCAGCAGCCAAGTAGAGGGGACCCAGTACTTC | CASSQVEGTQYF
many | TRBJ1-3 | . | TRBV5-1 | TGCGCCAGCAGGACAACGCCTTTGCCTGGAAACACCATATATTTT | CASRTTPLPGNTIYF
many | TRBJ2-7 | TRBD2 | TRBV20-1 | TGCAGTGCTAGAGACCCCGGACTAGCGGGAACGGGTGAGCAGTACTTC | CSARDPGLAGTGEQYF
many | TRBJ2-5 | TRBD1 | TRBV12-3/TRBV12-4 | TGTGCCAGCAGTCGGACAGGCCGCCAAGAGACCCAGTACTTC | CASSRTGRQETQYF
many | TRBJ2-2 | . | TRBV28 | TGTGCCAGCAGTTCCTTCGGACCCGGGGCCGGGGAGCTGTTTTTT | CASSSFGPGAGELFF
many | TRBJ2-7 | TRBD1 | TRBV29-1 | TGCAGCGTTGAAGATCGAAGGGGACAGGGGTCCTACGAGCAGTACTTC | CSVEDRRGQGSYEQYF
many | TRBJ1-2 | TRBD1 | TRBV12-3/TRBV12-4 | TGTGCCAGCAGTTGGAAGACAGGGGGTGGCTACACCTTC | CASSWKTGGGYTF
many | TRBJ2-3 | TRBD1 | TRBV28 | TGTGCCAGCAGTTCCGGGACAGGGGTAGATACGCAGTATTTT | CASSSGTGVDTQYF
many | TRBJ2-5 | . | TRBV13 | TGTGCCAGCAGCACAAGACAGTACCAAGAGACCCAGTACTTC | CASSTRQYQETQYF
few | TRBJ2-3 | TRBD2 | TRBV12-3/TRBV12-4 | TGTGCCAGCAGTACGCGGACGGGTGGGACTAGCGGGGGCTTGACAGATACGCAGTATTTT | CASSTRTGGTSGGLTDTQYF
many | TRBJ2-6 | TRBD1 | TRBV11-2 | TGTGCCAGCAGCTTCACCGGGACAGGAAACTCTGGGGCCAACGTCCTGACTTTC | CASSFTGTGNSGANVLTF
few | TRBJ1-6 | . | TRBV15 | TGTGCCACTGCAGGAGGTCGTAATAATTCACCCCTCCACTTT | CATAGGRNNSPLHF
many | TRBJ2-3 | TRBD2 | TRBV20-1 | TGCAGTGCTATAGGAGAGCCTAGCGGGAAGGATACGCAGTATTTT | CSAIGEPSGKDTQYF
many | TRBJ2-3 | . | TRBV20-1 | TGCAGTGCTCCCGACAGGTTGACCGGGGATACGCAGTATTTT | CSAPDRLTGDTQYF
few | TRBJ2-5 | TRBD2 | TRBV20-1 | TGCAGTGCTAGAGATCTTGTCCCTAGCGGGAGATTGGAGACCCAGTACTTC | CSARDLVPSGRLETQYF